A single sample is the source of the 23 T cell receptor beta chains below, sequenced in a study of human T cells and chemical hapten exposure. MiXCR, run by TCRdb on the RACE reads, gives a single entry per CDR3 protein. The data contain some 77,000 distinct CDR3 sequences, around 9.3% of them singletons. As for time point: healthy volunteer bleed at 6 weeks. Unfractionated whole blood yielded total RNA. The sample was whole blood. The source is a female donor in good health. Some clones in this sample may be carry-over from other donors' samples.

The chain has TRBV12-3 or TRBV12-4 and TRBJ1-2; no clear D gene. Deletions cut 5 bases from V and 2 bases from J, with 6 bases between. The CDR3 extends over 12 amino acids. The CDR3 nucleotides are TGTGCCAGCAGTACGGGAAACTATGGCTACACCTTC. Protein sequence: CASSTGNYGYTF.

In its sample, this clonotype was seen many times. V and J are TRBV6-5 and TRBJ1-1; D gene uncertain. The CDR3 spans 13 residues. With 2 bases removed from V and 4 bases from J, the gap between germline ends came to 8 bases. Germline-derived CDR1 and CDR2 are MNHEY and SVGAGI. The CDR3 protein is CASSYLRVTEAFF. The CDR3 DNA follows: TGTGCCAGCAGTTACCTTAGGGTCACTGAAGCTTTCTTT.

This clonotype was picked up many times. This chain joins TRBV9 and TRBJ1-5; tentatively, D is TRBD1 (5 bases). Germline CDR1 SGDLS, CDR2 YYNGEE. The CDR3 is made up of 14 amino acids. The V and J ends lost 4 bases and 4 bases respectively, with 12 bases between them. The CDR3 DNA is TGTGCCAGCAGCCCTCCAGGGTGGAATCAGCCCCAGCATTTT. This sequence encodes CASSPPGWNQPQHF.

In this sample, this clonotype turned up a few times. This chain uses TRBV10-3 with TRBJ1-1; maybe TRBD1 (5 bases). V gave up 8 bases and J gave up 6 bases, with 13 bases separating them. Germline V gene sequence: CDR1 ENHRY, CDR2 SYGVKD. The CDR3 length is 12 residues. The CDR3 is CAIGGEGSEAFF. The DNA for the CDR3 is TGTGCCATCGGGGGGGAGGGCTCTGAAGCTTTCTTT.

This CDR3 reads CASSPKAGGTRKQYF. Here the CDR3 DNA reads TGTGCCAGCAGTCCAAAAGCGGGGGGGACTAGGAAGCAGTACTTC. This chain uses TRBV27 with TRBJ2-7, with 10 nucleotides matching TRBD2. This CDR3 has 15 amino acids. The ends lost 5 bases at V and 8 bases at J; junction bases unmatched: 12. CDR1 MNHEY and CDR2 SMNVEV come from the germline V gene (reference sequence).

The table lists this clonotype with a few counts. The chain employs TRBV4-2 and TRBJ2-5; D gene ambiguous. CDR3 length: 16 amino acids. Germline assignment: CDR1 LGHNA and CDR2 YNFKEQ. The ends were cut back, 2 bases at V and 1 base at J, with 14 bases in the middle. DNA for the CDR3: TGTGCCAGCAGCCAAAGTTTGCGAAGCGCCCAAGAGACCCAGTACTTC. Its translation: CASSQSLRSAQETQYF.

The CDR3 loop is CASSQADHTDTQYF. CDR3 DNA: TGTGCCAGCAGCCAGGCGGATCACACAGATACGCAGTATTTT. The chain uses TRBV3-1 and TRBJ2-3, with D uncertain. Trimming shortened V by 3 bases and J by 2 bases, and 9 bases separated the two germline ends. Looked up from germline, CDR1 is LGHDT and CDR2 is YNNKEL (reference sequence). The CDR3 sequence is 14 residues long.

This clonotype has more than one count but fewer than ten. The V and J genes are TRBV11-1 and TRBJ2-1; 10 bases map to TRBD2. The germline V gene has CDR1 SGHAT and CDR2 FQDESV (reference sequence). The CDR3 covers 16 residues. V lost 5 bases and J lost 9; bases outside the gene matches: 13. Here the CDR3 reads CASSPQRGGRSGEQFF. The CDR3 DNA is TGTGCCAGCAGCCCCCAGCGGGGGGGGAGATCGGGTGAGCAGTTCTTC.

This clonotype has a count of ten or more. V is TRBV7-8 and J is TRBJ2-1; possible D gene TRBD1, 6 bases. The CDR3 has 14 residues. Per the germline V gene, CDR1 is SGHVS and CDR2 is FQNEAQ. Trimming removed 7 bases from V and 2 bases from J, with 12 bases in between. CDR3 in DNA: TGTGCCAGCACCACAAGGGGGACCTACAATGAGCAGTTCTTC. Its protein is CASTTRGTYNEQFF.

This clonotype was observed many times. V is TRBV3-1 and J is TRBJ1-5; D gene ambiguous. This CDR3 spans 12 amino acids. Germline loops: CDR1 LGHDT, CDR2 YNNKEL (reference sequence). V shed 3 bases and J shed 7 bases, with 7 bases lying between them. The CDR3 sequence is CASSHSEQPQHF. As DNA, the CDR3 is TGTGCCAGCAGCCATTCGGAACAGCCCCAGCATTTT.

This clonotype has a single count. Possible read error: a much larger clone is one base away. The chain employs TRBV4-2 and TRBJ1-1; possibly TRBD1 for D (6 bases). The CDR3 is made up of 15 amino acids. The germline V gene encodes CDR1 LGHNA and CDR2 YNFKEQ. V gave up 3 bases and J gave up 4 bases, with 15 bases separating them. CDR3 bases: TGTGCCAGCAGCCACCAGGGGAAGAGCCTCACTGAAGCTTTCTTT. As protein: CASSHQGKSLTEAFF.

In the case of this clonotype: A much larger clone differs by one base, so this may be a read error. This sequence joins TRBV7-2 and TRBJ2-3; D is perhaps TRBD2 (7 bases). Germline V gene sequence: CDR1 SGHTA, CDR2 FQGNSA. The ends were cut back, 2 bases at V and 1 base at J, with 13 bases in the middle. The CDR3 length is 16 residues. The CDR3 coding sequence is TGTGCCAGCAGCTTATGGGGGGGGGCTGGCACAGATACGCAGTATTTT. Translated, it gives CASSLWGGAGTDTQYF.

In regard to this clonotype: This may be a read error, as it is one base from a much larger clone. The chain carries TRBV2 and TRBJ2-2; D ambiguous. Between the trimmed V and J ends, which lost 6 bases and 4 bases, there was a span of 6 bases. Per the germline V gene, CDR1 is SNHLY and CDR2 is FYNNEI. CDR3 length: 12 amino acids. The CDR3 sequence: CASREITGELFF. For the CDR3, the DNA is TGTGCCAGCAGAGAGATCACCGGGGAGCTGTTTTTT.

As regards this clonotype: Given a much more abundant clone one base away, this may be a read error. V gene TRBV12-3 or TRBV12-4 combines with J gene TRBJ1-4; 9 nucleotides align to TRBD1. The CDR3 is 15 amino acids. The DNA for the CDR3 is TGTGCCAGCAGTTGGGGACAGGGACCTAATGAAAAACTGCTTTTT. Translated, it gives CASSWGQGPNEKLLF.

V usage is TRBV29-1 and J usage is TRBJ1-1; TRBD1 matches 12 bases. The germline CDR1 and CDR2 sequences are SQVTM and ANQGSEA. CDR3 length: 14 residues. With 6 bases clipped from V and 4 bases from J, the junction kept 6 bases outside the gene matches. The CDR3 sequence: CSVGTGGSSTEAFF. DNA for the CDR3: TGCAGCGTGGGGACAGGGGGCAGTAGCACTGAAGCTTTCTTT.

The chain recombines TRBV5-6 with TRBJ1-2; D gene uncertain. CDR1 and CDR2 (germline): SGHDT, YYEEEE. V lost 4 bases and J 4 bases, leaving 17 bases between the germline ends. CDR3 length: 15 amino acids. The CDR3: CASSDRRAMGYGYTF. The CDR3 coding sequence is TGTGCCAGCAGCGATAGACGGGCCATGGGCTATGGCTACACCTTC.

This clonotype was seen a few times. The chain carries TRBV2 and TRBJ1-4; D ambiguous. V was trimmed by 8 bases and J by 0 bases, leaving 10 bases between them. Germline CDR1 reads SNHLY; CDR2 reads FYNNEI. The length of the CDR3 is 14 residues. CDR3 sequence (DNA): TGTGCCAGCGGAAACAGACCAACTAATGAAAAACTGTTTTTT. Protein product: CASGNRPTNEKLFF.

This clonotype was observed a few times. This chain joins TRBV20-1 and TRBJ2-2; D may be TRBD1 (5 bases). The germline CDR1 and CDR2 sequences are DFQATT and SNEGSKA (reference sequence). V was shortened by 6 bases and J by 8 bases, with 16 bases between the two germline ends. This CDR3 comprises 13 residues. The CDR3 sequence: CSALLIRAGELFF. In DNA, the CDR3 is TGCAGTGCCCTCCTCATCAGGGCAGGGGAGCTGTTTTTT.

This clonotype was observed a handful of times. The chain carries TRBV7-8 and TRBJ1-4; 8 bases map to TRBD1. This CDR3 region has 16 residues. The V gene's germline CDR1 is SGHVS and CDR2 FQNEAQ. The trim removed 6 bases at V and 2 bases at J, leaving 8 bases unmatched. The CDR3 here is CASSLPQGATNEKLFF. The CDR3 nucleotides read TGTGCCAGCAGTCTCCCCCAGGGGGCGACTAATGAAAAACTGTTTTTT.

The chain links TRBV6-5 to TRBJ1-1; 9 nucleotides match TRBD1. With V trimmed by 6 bases and J by 3 bases, 2 bases remained unmatched. CDR1 is MNHEY, CDR2 SVGAGI, per germline. The CDR3 totals 13 residues. CDR3 bases: TGTGCCAGCAGACGGACAGGGGACACTGAAGCTTTCTTT. Protein product: CASRRTGDTEAFF.

This clonotype has a handful of counts. Just one base apart from a much larger clone, this may be a read error. This chain joins TRBV6-5 and TRBJ2-7; D uncertain. CDR1 is MNHEY, CDR2 SVGAGI, per germline. The CDR3 is 11 amino acids. V lost 6 bases to trimming and J lost 0 bases, with 3 bases between them. The CDR3 spells CASRNSYEQYF. The CDR3 coding sequence is TGTGCCAGCAGGAACTCCTACGAGCAGTACTTC.

This clonotype was seen more than once but under ten times. This sequence joins TRBV6-5 and TRBJ2-3; 8 bases are shared with TRBD2. Trimming took 6 bases from V and 7 from J; bases not matched to a gene: 9. CDR3 length: 14 residues. Germline V CDR1 and CDR2: MNHEY, SVGAGI. The CDR3 loop reads CASSRSGGTNTQYF. In nucleotides, the CDR3 is TGTGCCAGCAGCCGCAGCGGGGGTACGAATACGCAGTATTTT.

This clonotype was seen ten or more times. The rearrangement joins TRBV10-3 to TRBJ2-3, with 8 bases fitting TRBD1. Germline assignment: CDR1 ENHRY and CDR2 SYGVKD. V gave up 2 bases and J gave up 4 bases; unmatched junction bases: 5. This CDR3 region has 15 residues. This chain's CDR3 is CAISETGGVADTQYF. The CDR3 region has the DNA TGTGCCATCAGTGAGACAGGGGGTGTCGCAGATACGCAGTATTTT.